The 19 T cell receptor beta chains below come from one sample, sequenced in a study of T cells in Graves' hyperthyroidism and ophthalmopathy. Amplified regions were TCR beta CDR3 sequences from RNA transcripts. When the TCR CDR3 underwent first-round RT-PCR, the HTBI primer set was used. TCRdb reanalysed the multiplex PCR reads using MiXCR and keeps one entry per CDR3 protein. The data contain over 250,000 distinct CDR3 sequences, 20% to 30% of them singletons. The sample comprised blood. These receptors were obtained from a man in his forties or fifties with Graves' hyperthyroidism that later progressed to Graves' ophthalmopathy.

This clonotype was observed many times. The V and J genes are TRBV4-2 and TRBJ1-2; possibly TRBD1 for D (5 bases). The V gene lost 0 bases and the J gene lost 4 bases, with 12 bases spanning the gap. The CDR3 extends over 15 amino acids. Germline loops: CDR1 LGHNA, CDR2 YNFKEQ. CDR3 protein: CASSQEGGAAYGYTF. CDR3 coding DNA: TGTGCCAGCAGCCAAGAAGGAGGGGCCGCCTATGGCTACACCTTC.

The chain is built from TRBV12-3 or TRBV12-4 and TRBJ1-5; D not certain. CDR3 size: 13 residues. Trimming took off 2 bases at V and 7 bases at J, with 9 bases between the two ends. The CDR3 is CASSLKSPQPQHF. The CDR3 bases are TGTGCCAGCAGTTTAAAATCCCCCCAGCCCCAGCATTTT.

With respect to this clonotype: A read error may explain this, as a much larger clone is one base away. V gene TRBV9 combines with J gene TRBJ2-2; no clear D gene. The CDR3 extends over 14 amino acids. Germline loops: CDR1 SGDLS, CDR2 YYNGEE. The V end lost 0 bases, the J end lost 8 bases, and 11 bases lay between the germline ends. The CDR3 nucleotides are TGTGCCAGCAGCGTAGGAACCGGCGCAGGGGAGCTGTTTTTT. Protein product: CASSVGTGAGELFF.

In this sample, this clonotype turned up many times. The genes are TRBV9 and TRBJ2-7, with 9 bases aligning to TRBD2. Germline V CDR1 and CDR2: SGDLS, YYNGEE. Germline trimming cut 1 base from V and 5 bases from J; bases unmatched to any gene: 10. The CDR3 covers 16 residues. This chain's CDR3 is CASSVFGSGSPHEQYF. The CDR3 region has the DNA TGTGCCAGCAGCGTATTCGGTAGCGGGAGTCCCCACGAGCAGTACTTC.

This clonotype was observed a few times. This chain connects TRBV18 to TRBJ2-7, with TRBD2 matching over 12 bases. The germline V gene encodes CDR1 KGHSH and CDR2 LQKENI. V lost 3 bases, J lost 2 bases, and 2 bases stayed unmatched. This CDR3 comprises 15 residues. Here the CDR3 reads CASSPGLAGPYEQYF. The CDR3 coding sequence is TGTGCCAGCTCACCTGGACTAGCGGGACCCTACGAGCAGTACTTC. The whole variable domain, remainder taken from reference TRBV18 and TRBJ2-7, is NAGVMQNPRHLVRRRGQEARLRCSPMKGHSHVYWYRQLPEEGLKFMVYLQKENIIDESGMPKERFSAEFPKEGPSILRIQQVVRGDSAAYFCASSPGLAGPYEQYFGPGTRLTVT.

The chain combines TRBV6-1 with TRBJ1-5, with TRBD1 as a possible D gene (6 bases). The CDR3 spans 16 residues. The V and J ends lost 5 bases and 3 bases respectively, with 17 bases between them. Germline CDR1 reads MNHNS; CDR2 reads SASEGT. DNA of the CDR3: TGTGCCAGCAGTAGGGGGGCGGCGGGAGACAATCAGCCCCAGCATTTT. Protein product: CASSRGAAGDNQPQHF.

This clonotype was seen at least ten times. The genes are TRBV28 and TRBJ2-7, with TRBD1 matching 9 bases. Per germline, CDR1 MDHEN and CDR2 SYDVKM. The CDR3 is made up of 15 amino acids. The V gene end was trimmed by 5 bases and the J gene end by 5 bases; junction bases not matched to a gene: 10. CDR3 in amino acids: CASSDGGTGHHEQYF. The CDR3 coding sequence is TGTGCCAGCAGTGATGGGGGGACAGGGCACCACGAGCAGTACTTC.

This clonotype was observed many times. The CDR3 DNA reads TGTGCCAGCAGTCCCGTGACTAGATCAACCTACGAGCAGTACTTC. Amino acids: CASSPVTRSTYEQYF. The chain is built from TRBV12-3 or TRBV12-4 and TRBJ2-7; D possibly corresponds to TRBD2 (6 bases). This CDR3 region has 15 residues. The V end lost 5 bases, the J end lost 2 bases, and 16 bases lay between the germline ends.

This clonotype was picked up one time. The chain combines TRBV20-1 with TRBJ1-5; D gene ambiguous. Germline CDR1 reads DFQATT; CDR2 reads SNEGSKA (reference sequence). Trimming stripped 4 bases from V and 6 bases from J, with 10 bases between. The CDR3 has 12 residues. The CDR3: CSATPPLQPQHF. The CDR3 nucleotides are TGCAGTGCTACCCCCCCACTTCAGCCCCAGCATTTT.

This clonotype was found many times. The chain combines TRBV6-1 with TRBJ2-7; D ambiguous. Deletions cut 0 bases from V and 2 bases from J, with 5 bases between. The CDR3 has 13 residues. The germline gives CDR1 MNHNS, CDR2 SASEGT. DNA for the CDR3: TGTGCCAGCAGTGAAGCTGGACCCTACGAGCAGTACTTC. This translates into CASSEAGPYEQYF.

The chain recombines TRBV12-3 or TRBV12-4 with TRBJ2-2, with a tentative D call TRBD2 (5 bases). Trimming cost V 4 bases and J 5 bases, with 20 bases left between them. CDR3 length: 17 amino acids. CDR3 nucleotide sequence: TGTGCCAGCAGTTCGTTAGTCGGGGTACATCAAACCGGGGAGCTGTTTTTT. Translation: CASSSLVGVHQTGELFF.

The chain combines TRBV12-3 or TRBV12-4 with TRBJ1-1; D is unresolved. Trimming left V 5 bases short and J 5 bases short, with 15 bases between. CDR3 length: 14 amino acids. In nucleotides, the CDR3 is TGTGCCAGCAGTCCCTTCGGGAGAGGAACTGAAGCTTTCTTT. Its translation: CASSPFGRGTEAFF.

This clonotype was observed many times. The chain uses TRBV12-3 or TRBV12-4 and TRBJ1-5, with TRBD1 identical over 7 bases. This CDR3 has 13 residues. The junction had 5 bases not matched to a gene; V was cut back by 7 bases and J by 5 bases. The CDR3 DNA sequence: TGTGCCAGCACCCTAGGGGGCCATCAGCCCCAGCATTTT. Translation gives CASTLGGHQPQHF.

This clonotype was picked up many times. In DNA form, the CDR3 reads TGCAGCGTTGAATCCTCAACATGGAACAACGAGCAGTACTTC. This translates into CSVESSTWNNEQYF. The rearrangement links TRBV29-1 to TRBJ2-7, with unresolved D. CDR1 is SQVTM and CDR2 is ANQGSEA in the germline V gene. The CDR3 has 14 amino acids. V was clipped by 2 bases and J by 5 bases, with 16 bases between them.

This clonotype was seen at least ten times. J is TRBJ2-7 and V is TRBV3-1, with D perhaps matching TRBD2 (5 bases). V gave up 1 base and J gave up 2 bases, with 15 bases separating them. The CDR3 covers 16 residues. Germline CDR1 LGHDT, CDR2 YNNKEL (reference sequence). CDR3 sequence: CASSQAPMDGTYEQYF. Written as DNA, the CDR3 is TGTGCCAGCAGCCAAGCACCTATGGACGGGACCTACGAGCAGTACTTC.

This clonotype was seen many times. Written as DNA, the CDR3 is TGTGCCAGCAGCTTATCCCGGGCATACGACTACGAGCAGTACTTC. It specifies CASSLSRAYDYEQYF. This rearrangement joins TRBV11-2 to TRBJ2-7; no firm D call. The germline V gene encodes CDR1 SGHAT and CDR2 FQNNGV. V was clipped by 2 bases and J by 3 bases, with 14 bases between them. The CDR3 loop spans 15 amino acids.

The CDR3 loop is CASNRGGELFF. CDR3 sequence (DNA): TGTGCCAGCAATCGTGGCGGGGAGCTGTTTTTT. The chain uses TRBV6-1 and TRBJ2-2; D not resolved. The CDR3 consists of 11 residues. Germline V gives CDR1 MNHNS, CDR2 SASEGT. Trimming left V 7 bases short and J 7 bases short, with 7 bases between.

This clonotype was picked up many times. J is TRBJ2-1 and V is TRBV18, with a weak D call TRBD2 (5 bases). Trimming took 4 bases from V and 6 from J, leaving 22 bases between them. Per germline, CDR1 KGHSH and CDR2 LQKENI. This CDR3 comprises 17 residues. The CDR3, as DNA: TGTGCCAGCTCACACAGTGCTAGCCAAGTAAGTGGCAATGAGCAGTTCTTC. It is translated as CASSHSASQVSGNEQFF.

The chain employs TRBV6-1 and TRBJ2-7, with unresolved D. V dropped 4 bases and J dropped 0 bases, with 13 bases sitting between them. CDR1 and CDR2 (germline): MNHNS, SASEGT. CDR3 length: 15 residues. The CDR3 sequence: CASSGQSLSSYEQYF. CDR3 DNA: TGTGCCAGCAGTGGGCAGTCGTTAAGCTCCTACGAGCAGTACTTC.